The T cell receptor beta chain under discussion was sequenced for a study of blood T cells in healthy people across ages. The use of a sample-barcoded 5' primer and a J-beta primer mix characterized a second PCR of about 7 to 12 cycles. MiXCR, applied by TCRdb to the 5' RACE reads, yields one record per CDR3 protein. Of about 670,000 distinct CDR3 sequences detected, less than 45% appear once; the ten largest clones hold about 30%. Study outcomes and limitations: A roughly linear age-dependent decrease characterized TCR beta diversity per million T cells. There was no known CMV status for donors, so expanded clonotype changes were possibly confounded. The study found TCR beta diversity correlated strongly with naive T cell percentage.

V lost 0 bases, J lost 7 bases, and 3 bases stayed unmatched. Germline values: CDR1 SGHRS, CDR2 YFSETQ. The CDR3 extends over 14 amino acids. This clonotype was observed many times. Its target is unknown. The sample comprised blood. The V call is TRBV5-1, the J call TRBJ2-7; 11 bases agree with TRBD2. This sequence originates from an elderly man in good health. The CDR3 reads CASSLETSGSEQYF. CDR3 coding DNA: TGCGCCAGCAGCTTGGAAACTAGCGGGAGTGAGCAGTACTTC. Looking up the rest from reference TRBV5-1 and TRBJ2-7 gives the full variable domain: KAGVTQTPRYLIKTRGQQVTLSCSPISGHRSVSWYQQTPGQGLQFLFEYFSETQRNKGNFPGRFSGRQFSNSRSEMNVSTLELGDSALYLCASSLETSGSEQYFGPGTRLTVT.